What follows are 4 T cell receptor beta chains derived from one specimen sequenced in a study of CD8 T cells in ankylosing spondylitis. TCRdb fed the 5' RACE reads into MiXCR, producing one record per CDR3 protein. Among hundreds of thousands of distinct CDR3 sequences listed, roughly 26% were seen once. Sequencing was carried out using blood, either unsorted or a sorted T cell fraction (not recorded which). The receptors were gathered from a male donor with ankylosing spondylitis or in good health (not recorded which).

This clonotype turned up a few times. The chain has TRBV20-1 and TRBJ1-2; TRBD1 aligns across 11 bases. V was clipped by 5 bases and J by 6 bases; unmatched bases: 5. The germline gives CDR1 DFQATT, CDR2 SNEGSKA (reference sequence). The CDR3 extends over 13 amino acids. The CDR3 region is CSAWDRGLDGYTF. The DNA of the CDR3 is TGCAGTGCTTGGGACAGGGGGTTAGATGGCTACACCTTC.

The chain couples TRBV12-3 or TRBV12-4 to TRBJ1-1, with D possibly being TRBD1 (5 bases). The CDR3 contains 14 residues. V was pared by 7 bases and J by 4 bases, with 16 bases between. Written as DNA, the CDR3 is TGTGCCAGCACCCTACTGACAGCGGGCACTGAAGCTTTCTTT. Protein sequence: CASTLLTAGTEAFF.

At least ten counts were recorded for this clonotype. The CDR3 nucleotides read TGTGCCAGCAGCTTCAAAGGGATTAAGACAGATACGCAGTATTTT. This translates into CASSFKGIKTDTQYF. The rearrangement uses TRBV11-2 and TRBJ2-3, with D unclear. Trimming cost V 3 bases and J 3 bases, with 13 bases left between them. The CDR3 runs to 15 residues. Germline V lookup: CDR1 SGHAT, CDR2 FQNNGV.

The chain carries TRBV5-1 and TRBJ2-7; the match to TRBD1 covers 8 bases. After removal of 0 bases from V and 2 bases from J, the junction contained 7 bases not matched to a gene. The CDR3 has 16 residues. Germline lookup yields CDR1 SGHRS and CDR2 YFSETQ. Written as DNA, the CDR3 is TGCGCCAGCAGCTTGGCTTATGGACAGGGAGCCTACGAGCAGTACTTC. Translating it yields CASSLAYGQGAYEQYF.